Sequencing of this TCR beta chain was carried out in a study of blood T cell repertoires in COVID-19. Across the whole study: T cells, B-cell-depleted T cells, or PBMCs supplied cDNA or gDNA.

Patients of the Seattle cohort, enrolled during active infection, were followed longitudinally. Original processing methods: The assay estimated nucleated cells by amplifying reference gene primers. Produced via immunoSEQ multiplex PCR; TCRdb's table is partial and in-frame only. V and J calls and clone size are given by that table; D and trimming were obtained from the DNA. This sample yields around 150,000 clones, of which about 87% are seen a single time; 2.5% to 3% belongs to the top ten. Germline CDR1 SGHAT, CDR2 FQDESV (reference sequence). The V end was cut by 0 bases, the J end by 8 bases, with 17 bases between. This CDR3 is 16 amino acids long.

This TCR came from a human donor with COVID-19, enrolled during active disease. The donor label of this sample is uncertain. The sequenced sample was peripheral blood. The chain links TRBV11-1 to TRBJ2-1, with D maybe TRBD2 (5 bases). CDR3: CASSLARGSLTDEQFF. CDR3 coding DNA: TGTGCCAGCAGCTTAGCGCGAGGGTCCCTTACGGATGAGCAGTTCTTC.